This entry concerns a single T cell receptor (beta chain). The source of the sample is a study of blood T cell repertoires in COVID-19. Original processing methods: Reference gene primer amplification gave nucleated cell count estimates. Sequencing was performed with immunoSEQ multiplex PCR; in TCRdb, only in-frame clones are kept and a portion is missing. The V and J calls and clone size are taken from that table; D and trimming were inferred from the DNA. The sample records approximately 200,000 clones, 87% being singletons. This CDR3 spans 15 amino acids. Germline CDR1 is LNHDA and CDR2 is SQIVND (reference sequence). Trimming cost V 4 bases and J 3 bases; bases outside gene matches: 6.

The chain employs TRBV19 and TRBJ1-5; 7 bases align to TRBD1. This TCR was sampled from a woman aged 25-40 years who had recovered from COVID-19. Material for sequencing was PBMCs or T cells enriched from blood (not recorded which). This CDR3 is CASSRGQATNQPQHF. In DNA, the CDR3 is TGTGCCAGTAGTAGAGGACAGGCTACCAATCAGCCCCAGCATTTT.